This TCR beta chain is from a study of shared clonotypes between healthy human individuals. At the level of the study: Per donor, CD8 memory used one plate, CD8 naive used two, CD4 memory used three and CD4 naive used three. Study-level results: Inspection by rarefaction showed sorted-subset sequencing to be incomplete despite large depth. Memory subsets generally showed smaller estimated richness than naive subsets did.

CD45RO-negative, CCR7-selected cells formed the naive CD8 fraction, which excluded terminally differentiated effector memory CD45RA+ cells. In the authors' methods: Filtering differed, since immunoSEQ gave only junction sequences and no quality scores. TCRdb's copy holds only in-frame clones and misses some; the assay was immunoSEQ multiplex PCR. V, J and clone size are those of that table, while D and trimming were read from the DNA. This table holds around 1,900,000 clones, just under 95% found once. As to this clone: What it binds is unknown.

The CDR3 totals 15 residues. Between the trimmed V and J ends, which lost 6 bases and 2 bases, there was a span of 14 bases. Germline-derived CDR1 and CDR2 are LNHNV and YYDKDF (reference sequence). The sequence was collected from a man younger than 30 in good health. Some clones in this sample may be carry-over from other donors' samples. The sequenced sample consisted of naive CD8+ T cells from PBMCs. The chain employs TRBV15 and TRBJ2-1; D unclear. The CDR3 nucleotides read TGTGCCACCAGTAACCTGGCCGGAGCCTACAATGAGCAGTTCTTC. Translated, it gives CATSNLAGAYNEQFF.